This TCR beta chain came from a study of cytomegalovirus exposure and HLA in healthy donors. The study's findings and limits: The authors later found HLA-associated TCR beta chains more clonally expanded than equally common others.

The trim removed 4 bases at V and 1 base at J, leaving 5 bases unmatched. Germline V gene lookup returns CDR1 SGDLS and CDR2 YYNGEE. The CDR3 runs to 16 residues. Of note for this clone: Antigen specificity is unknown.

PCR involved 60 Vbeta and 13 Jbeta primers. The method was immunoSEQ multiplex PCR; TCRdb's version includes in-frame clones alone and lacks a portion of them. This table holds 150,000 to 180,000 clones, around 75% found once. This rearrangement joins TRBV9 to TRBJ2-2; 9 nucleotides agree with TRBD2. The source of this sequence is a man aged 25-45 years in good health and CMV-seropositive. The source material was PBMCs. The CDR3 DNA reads TGTGCCAGCAGCCCACCTAGCGGGGTGAACACCGGGGAGCTGTTTTTT. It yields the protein CASSPPSGVNTGELFF. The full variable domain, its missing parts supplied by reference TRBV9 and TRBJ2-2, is DSGVTQTPKHLITATGQRVTLRCSPRSGDLSVYWYQQSLDQGLQFLIQYYNGEERAKGNILERFSAQQFPDLHSELNLSSLELGDSALYFCASSPPSGVNTGELFFGEGSRLTVL.